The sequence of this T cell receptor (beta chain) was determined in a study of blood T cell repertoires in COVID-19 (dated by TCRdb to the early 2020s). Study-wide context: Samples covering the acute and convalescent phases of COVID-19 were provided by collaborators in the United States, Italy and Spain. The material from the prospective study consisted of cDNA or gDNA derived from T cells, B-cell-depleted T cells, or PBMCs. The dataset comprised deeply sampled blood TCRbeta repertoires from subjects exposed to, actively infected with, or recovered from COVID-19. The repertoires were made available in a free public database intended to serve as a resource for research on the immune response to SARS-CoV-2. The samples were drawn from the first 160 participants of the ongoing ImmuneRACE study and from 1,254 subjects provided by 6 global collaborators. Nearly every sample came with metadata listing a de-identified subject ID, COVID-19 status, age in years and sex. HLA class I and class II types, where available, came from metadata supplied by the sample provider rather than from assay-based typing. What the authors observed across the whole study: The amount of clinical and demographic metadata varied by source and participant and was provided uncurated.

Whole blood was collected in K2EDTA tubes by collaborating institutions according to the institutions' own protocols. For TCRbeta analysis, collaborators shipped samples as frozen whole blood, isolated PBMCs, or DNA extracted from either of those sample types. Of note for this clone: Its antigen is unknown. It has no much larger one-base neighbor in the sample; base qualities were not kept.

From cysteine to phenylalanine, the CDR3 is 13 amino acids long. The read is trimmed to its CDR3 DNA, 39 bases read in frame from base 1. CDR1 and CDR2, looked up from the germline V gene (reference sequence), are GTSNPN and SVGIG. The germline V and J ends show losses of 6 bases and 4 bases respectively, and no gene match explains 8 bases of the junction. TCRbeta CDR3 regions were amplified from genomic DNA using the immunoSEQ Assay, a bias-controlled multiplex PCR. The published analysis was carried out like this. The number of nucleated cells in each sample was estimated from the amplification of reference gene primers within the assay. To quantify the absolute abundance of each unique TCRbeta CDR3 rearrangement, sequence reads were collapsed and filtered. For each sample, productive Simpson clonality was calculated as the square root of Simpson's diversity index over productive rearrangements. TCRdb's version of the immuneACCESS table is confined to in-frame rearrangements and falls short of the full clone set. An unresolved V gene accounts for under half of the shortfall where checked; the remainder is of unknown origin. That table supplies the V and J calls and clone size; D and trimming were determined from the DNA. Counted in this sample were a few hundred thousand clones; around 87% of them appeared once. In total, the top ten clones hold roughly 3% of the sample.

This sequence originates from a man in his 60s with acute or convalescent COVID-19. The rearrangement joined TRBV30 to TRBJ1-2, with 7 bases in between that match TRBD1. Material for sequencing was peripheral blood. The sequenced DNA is TGTGCCTGCGCTTCGACAGGGCCCTATGGCTACACCTTC. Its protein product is CACASTGPYGYTF.